A single sample is the source of the 23 T cell receptor beta chains below, sequenced in a study of T cell responses to AZD1222 COVID-19 vaccine. The data were produced by immunoSEQ multiplex PCR, yet TCRdb's version contains in-frame clones alone and is incomplete. The table lists 150,000 to 200,000 clones, more than 80% of them singletons. The sequences come from peripheral blood, collected 28 days after the second dose of the MenACWY control vaccine. The receptors stem from an adult who received the MenACWY meningococcal vaccine as a control.

V usage is TRBV30 and J usage is TRBJ1-1, with TRBD1 as a possible D gene (5 bases). Germline V gene lookup returns CDR1 GTSNPN and CDR2 SVGIG (reference sequence). This CDR3 comprises 12 residues. With 2 bases removed from V and 5 bases from J, the gap between germline ends came to 9 bases. The CDR3 DNA reads as TGTGCCTGGAGTCAGGGAGAAACTGAAGCTTTCTTT. Translated, it gives CAWSQGETEAFF.

J is TRBJ1-5 and V is TRBV7-9; D is unresolved. V was clipped by 5 bases and J by 0 bases, with 11 bases between them. CDR1 SEHNR and CDR2 FQNEAQ come from the germline V gene (reference sequence). CDR3 size: 15 residues. The CDR3 here is CASSPSSFSNQPQHF. DNA of the CDR3: TGTGCCAGCAGCCCGAGCTCGTTTAGCAATCAGCCCCAGCATTTT.

This chain uses TRBV7-6 with TRBJ2-7, with 10 bases identical to TRBD2. The CDR3 length is 13 residues. Germline assignment: CDR1 SGHVS and CDR2 FNYEAQ. V shed 1 base and J 6 bases; nucleotides not matched to a gene: 0. CDR3 DNA sequence: TGTGCCAGCAGCTTAGGACTAGCGGGCGAGCAGTACTTC. Translating gives CASSLGLAGEQYF.

The V gene is TRBV9, the J gene TRBJ1-1; D remains ambiguous. CDR1 and CDR2 (germline): SGDLS, YYNGEE. V gave up 0 bases and J gave up 1 base, with 7 bases separating them. This CDR3 spans 14 amino acids. CDR3 in amino acids: CASSVVGQNTEAFF. The CDR3 DNA reads TGTGCCAGCAGCGTAGTCGGTCAGAACACTGAAGCTTTCTTT.

The rearrangement links TRBV29-1 to TRBJ2-7; weak D call: TRBD2 (6 bases). Between the trimmed V and J ends, which lost 7 bases and 3 bases, there was a span of 13 bases. The length of the CDR3 is 12 residues. Germline V gives CDR1 SQVTM, CDR2 ANQGSEA. The CDR3 protein is CSGLRLGYEQYF. DNA of the CDR3: TGCAGCGGCCTGCGACTAGGCTACGAGCAGTACTTC.

V and J are TRBV28 and TRBJ2-2; 7 nucleotides align to TRBD1. Trimming cost V 5 bases and J 1 base; bases outside gene matches: 4. The germline CDR1 and CDR2 sequences are MDHEN and SYDVKM. The CDR3 consists of 15 residues. The CDR3 reads CASSPGQMNTGELFF. The CDR3 DNA follows: TGTGCCAGCAGTCCGGGACAGATGAACACCGGGGAGCTGTTTTTT.

This clone was found once. The chain couples TRBV27 to TRBJ2-1, with D possibly TRBD2 on 6 matching bases. The CDR3 has 15 residues. Germline V gives CDR1 MNHEY, CDR2 SMNVEV (reference sequence). The germline V and J ends were trimmed by 10 bases and 0 bases, with 16 bases remaining between them. The CDR3 spells CATQRREASYNEQFF. Written as DNA, the CDR3 is TGTGCCACCCAAAGGAGGGAAGCCTCCTACAATGAGCAGTTCTTC.

The chain links TRBV29-1 to TRBJ2-7; D is unclear. Germline V CDR1 and CDR2: SQVTM, ANQGSEA. The CDR3 is 14 amino acids. Trimming removed 4 bases from V and 0 bases from J, with 13 bases in between. The CDR3 nucleotides read TGCAGCGTTGGGGTTAAGGGCATCTCCTACGAGCAGTACTTC. It codes for CSVGVKGISYEQYF.

The CDR3 coding sequence is TGTGCCAGCAGTTGGGTCAATTCACCCCTCCACTTT. Residues: CASSWVNSPLHF. This chain links TRBV6-5 with TRBJ1-6; D gene ambiguous. The V gene lost 4 bases and the J gene lost 7 bases, with 5 bases spanning the gap. The CDR3 covers 12 residues. Germline V gene data show CDR1 as MNHEY and CDR2 as SVGAGI.

The V and J genes are TRBV30 and TRBJ2-6, with D possibly called TRBD1 or TRBD2 (5 bases each). CDR3 length: 14 amino acids. The germline V gene has CDR1 GTSNPN and CDR2 SVGIG (reference sequence). The CDR3 loop is CARDASSGANVLTF. Written as DNA, the CDR3 is TGTGCTCGGGACGCGAGCTCTGGGGCCAACGTCCTGACTTTC.

The V and J genes are TRBV2 and TRBJ2-5, with 7 bases aligning to TRBD1. Germline loops: CDR1 SNHLY, CDR2 FYNNEI. The CDR3 is 15 residues long. With V trimmed by 11 bases and J by 2 bases, 14 bases remained unmatched. This chain's CDR3 is CASQGWGLGQETQYF. In DNA, the CDR3 is TGTGCCTCACAGGGGTGGGGGCTCGGGCAAGAGACCCAGTACTTC.

This clone was recorded only once. V is TRBV18 and J is TRBJ1-1, with 7 bases fitting TRBD1. J lost 5 bases, V lost 3 bases, and 6 bases had no gene match. The V gene's germline CDR1 is KGHSH and CDR2 LQKENI. The CDR3 is 14 amino acids. CDR3 nucleotides: TGTGCCAGCTCACCTGACAGGGCGGGGACTGAAGCTTTCTTT. This gives the protein CASSPDRAGTEAFF.

The chain combines TRBV10-2 with TRBJ1-1; maybe TRBD1 (6 bases). Germline V gives CDR1 WSHSY, CDR2 SAAADI. Trimming pared 5 bases from V and 2 bases from J, leaving 9 bases between. CDR3 length equals 13 residues. The chain's CDR3 is CASSPQGNTEAFF. DNA of the CDR3: TGCGCCAGCAGTCCACAGGGAAACACTGAAGCTTTCTTT.

The gene calls are TRBV5-4 and TRBJ1-6, with TRBD1 identical over 9 bases. The CDR3 covers 15 residues. Germline CDR1 reads SGHNT; CDR2 reads YYREEE (reference sequence). J gave up 7 bases and V 2 bases, and 4 bases lay outside the gene matches. CDR3 protein: CASSFLQGANSPLHF. CDR3 nucleotide sequence: TGTGCCAGCAGCTTCCTACAGGGGGCGAATTCACCCCTCCACTTT. The variable domain in full, completed from reference TRBV5-4 and TRBJ1-6, reads ETGVTQSPTHLIKTRGQQVTLRCSSQSGHNTVSWYQQALGQGPQFIFQYYREEENGRGNFPPRFSGLQFPNYSSELNVNALELDDSALYLCASSFLQGANSPLHFGNGTRLTVT.

The chain recombines TRBV7-2 with TRBJ1-1, with a weak D call TRBD1 (5 bases). Germline CDR1 is SGHTA and CDR2 is FQGNSA. CDR3 size: 17 residues. V lost 7 bases and J lost 5, with 26 bases in between. CDR3 sequence reads: CASNKPAGQGRWTEAFF. CDR3 sequence (DNA): TGTGCCAGCAACAAACCCGCGGGGCAGGGCCGTTGGACTGAAGCTTTCTTT.

The chain is built from TRBV11-2 and TRBJ1-4; D gene ambiguous. CDR1 SGHAT and CDR2 FQNNGV come from the germline V gene. The V gene lost 2 bases and the J gene lost 0 bases, with 7 bases spanning the gap. The CDR3 is made up of 15 amino acids. The CDR3 DNA reads TGTGCCAGCAGCTTACGCCAGGCAACTAATGAAAAACTGTTTTTT. It translates to CASSLRQATNEKLFF.

The V call is TRBV14, the J call TRBJ2-1; tentative D call: TRBD2 (6 bases). CDR1 and CDR2 (germline): SGHDN, FVKESK. This CDR3 region has 14 residues. Trimming cost V 6 bases and J 0 bases, with 9 bases left between them. CDR3 in amino acids: CASRGLSSYNEQFF. CDR3 in DNA: TGTGCCAGCAGGGGACTGAGCTCCTACAATGAGCAGTTCTTC. The whole variable domain, remainder taken from reference TRBV14 and TRBJ2-1, is EAGVTQFPSHSVIEKGQTVTLRCDPISGHDNLYWYRRVMGKEIKFLLHFVKESKQDESGMPNNRFLAERTGGTYSTLKVQPAELEDSGVYFCASRGLSSYNEQFFGPGTRLTVL.

The chain links TRBV3-1 (or the pseudogene TRBV3-2) to TRBJ1-1; maybe TRBD1 (5 bases). Trimming stripped 7 bases from V and 5 bases from J, with 11 bases between. CDR1 is LGHDT, CDR2 YNNKEL, per germline (reference sequence). The CDR3 length is 12 residues. This CDR3 is CASTTEGTEAFF. In DNA, the CDR3 is TGTGCCAGCACCACAGAGGGGACTGAAGCTTTCTTT.

V is TRBV10-3 and J is TRBJ2-1, with D maybe TRBD1 (6 bases). CDR1 is ENHRY, CDR2 SYGVKD, per germline. This CDR3 is built from 14 residues. V lost 7 bases to trimming and J lost 3 bases, with 13 bases between them. The CDR3 nucleotides are TGTGCCATCACAGGCCAGGGGTTCTACAATGAGCAGTTCTTC. It encodes CAITGQGFYNEQFF.

This rearrangement joins TRBV28 to TRBJ2-3; 11 bases agree with TRBD2. The germline CDR1 and CDR2 sequences are MDHEN and SYDVKM. The ends lost 3 bases at V and 3 bases at J; junction bases unmatched: 2. The length of the CDR3 is 15 residues. The CDR3 region has the DNA TGTGCCAGCAGTTTCTCTAGCGGGAGGACAGATACGCAGTATTTT. Translated: CASSFSSGRTDTQYF. The full variable domain, with the rest looked up from reference TRBV28 and TRBJ2-3, is DVKVTQSSRYLVKRTGEKVFLECVQDMDHENMFWYRQDPGLGLRLIYFSYDVKMKEKGDIPEGYSVSREKKERFSLILESASTNQTSMYLCASSFSSGRTDTQYFGPGTRLTVL.

This chain connects TRBV3-1 (or the pseudogene TRBV3-2) to TRBJ2-1; possibly TRBD2 for D (5 bases). CDR1 is LGHDT and CDR2 is YNNKEL in the germline V gene (reference sequence). V lost 5 bases and J lost 4, with 15 bases in between. The CDR3 spans 15 residues. This CDR3 is CASSSLLDKYNEQFF. CDR3 in DNA: TGTGCCAGCAGCTCTCTACTAGACAAGTACAATGAGCAGTTCTTC.

The chain combines TRBV6-5 with TRBJ1-3; D remains ambiguous. The CDR3 totals 13 residues. V was pared by 10 bases and J by 0 bases, with 10 bases between. Looked up from germline, CDR1 is MNHEY and CDR2 is SVGAGI. The CDR3 region has the DNA TGTGCCACCGAGGAAAACTCTGGAAACACCATATATTTT. Amino acid sequence: CATEENSGNTIYF.

This sequence joins TRBV2 and TRBJ2-3; 10 bases are shared with TRBD2. The CDR3 consists of 16 residues. V was pared by 2 bases and J by 4 bases, with 6 bases of the junction left unmatched. In germline, CDR1 is SNHLY, CDR2 FYNNEI. For the CDR3, the DNA is TGTGCCAGCAGTGAACTAGCGGGAGAGGGTGCAGATACGCAGTATTTT. It yields the protein CASSELAGEGADTQYF.